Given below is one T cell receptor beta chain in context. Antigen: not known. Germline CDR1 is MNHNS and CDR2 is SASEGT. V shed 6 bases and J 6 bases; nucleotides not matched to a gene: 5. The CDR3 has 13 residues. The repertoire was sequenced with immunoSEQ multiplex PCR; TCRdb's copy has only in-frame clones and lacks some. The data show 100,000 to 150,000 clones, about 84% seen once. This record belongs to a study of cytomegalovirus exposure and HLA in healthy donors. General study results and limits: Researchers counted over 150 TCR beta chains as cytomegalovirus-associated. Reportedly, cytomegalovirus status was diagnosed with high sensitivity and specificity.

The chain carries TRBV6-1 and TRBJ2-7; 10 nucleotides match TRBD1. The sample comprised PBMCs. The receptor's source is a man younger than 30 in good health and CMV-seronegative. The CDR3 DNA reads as TGTGCCAGCAGGGGGACAGGGGAGCTCGAGCAGTACTTC. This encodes CASRGTGELEQYF.